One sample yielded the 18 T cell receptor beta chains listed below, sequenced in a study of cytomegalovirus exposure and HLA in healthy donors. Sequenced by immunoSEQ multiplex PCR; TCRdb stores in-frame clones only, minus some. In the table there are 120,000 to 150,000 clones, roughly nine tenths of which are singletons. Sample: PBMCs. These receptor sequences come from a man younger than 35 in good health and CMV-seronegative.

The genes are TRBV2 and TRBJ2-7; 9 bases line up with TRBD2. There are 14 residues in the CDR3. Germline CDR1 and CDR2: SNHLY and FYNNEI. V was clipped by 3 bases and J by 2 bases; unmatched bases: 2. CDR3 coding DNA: TGTGCCAGCAGTGATAGCGGGGGTGCCTACGAGCAGTACTTC. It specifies CASSDSGGAYEQYF. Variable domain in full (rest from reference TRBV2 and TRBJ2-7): EPEVTQTPSHQVTQMGQEVILRCVPISNHLYFYWYRQILGQKVEFLVSFYNNEISEKSEIFDDQFSVERPDGSNFTLKIRSTKLEDSAMYFCASSDSGGAYEQYFGPGTRLTVT.

The CDR3 DNA reads TGTGCCAGCAGCCGAGAGGACAGTGGGAATGAGCAGTTCTTC. Its translation: CASSREDSGNEQFF. The chain links TRBV7-8 to TRBJ2-1, with D perhaps TRBD1 (6 bases). Germline values: CDR1 SGHVS, CDR2 FQNEAQ. The V gene lost 5 bases and the J gene lost 7 bases, with 15 bases spanning the gap. The CDR3 length is 14 residues.

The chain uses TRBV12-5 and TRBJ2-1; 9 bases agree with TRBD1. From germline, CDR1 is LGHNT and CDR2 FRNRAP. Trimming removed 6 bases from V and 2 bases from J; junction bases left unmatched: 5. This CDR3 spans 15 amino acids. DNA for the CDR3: TGTGCTAGTGGCCCCGGGACAGGGCCCTACAATGAGCAGTTCTTC. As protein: CASGPGTGPYNEQFF.

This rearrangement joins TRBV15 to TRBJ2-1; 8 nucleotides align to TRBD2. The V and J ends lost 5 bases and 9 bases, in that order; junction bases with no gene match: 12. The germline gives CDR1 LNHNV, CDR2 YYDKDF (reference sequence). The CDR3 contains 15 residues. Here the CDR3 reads CATSYGLAGGSEQFF. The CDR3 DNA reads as TGTGCCACCAGCTACGGACTAGCTGGAGGGTCTGAGCAGTTCTTC.

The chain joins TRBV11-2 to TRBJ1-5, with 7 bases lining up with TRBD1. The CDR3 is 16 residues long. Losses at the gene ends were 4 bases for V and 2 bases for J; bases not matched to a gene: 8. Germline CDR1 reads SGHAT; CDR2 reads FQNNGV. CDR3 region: CASSSIRDRRNQPQHF. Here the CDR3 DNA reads TGTGCCAGCAGCTCTATCCGGGACAGACGCAATCAGCCCCAGCATTTT.

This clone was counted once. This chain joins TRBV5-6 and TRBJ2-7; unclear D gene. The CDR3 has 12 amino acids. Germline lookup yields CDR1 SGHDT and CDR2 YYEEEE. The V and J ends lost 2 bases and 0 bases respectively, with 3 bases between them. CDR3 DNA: TGTGCCAGCAGCTTCGGCTCCTACGAGCAGTACTTC. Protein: CASSFGSYEQYF.

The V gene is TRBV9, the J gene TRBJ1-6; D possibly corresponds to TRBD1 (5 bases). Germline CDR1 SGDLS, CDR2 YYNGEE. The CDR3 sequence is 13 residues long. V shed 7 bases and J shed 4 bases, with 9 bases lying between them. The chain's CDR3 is CASGGSYNSPLHF. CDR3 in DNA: TGTGCCAGCGGGGGGTCTTATAATTCACCCCTCCACTTT.

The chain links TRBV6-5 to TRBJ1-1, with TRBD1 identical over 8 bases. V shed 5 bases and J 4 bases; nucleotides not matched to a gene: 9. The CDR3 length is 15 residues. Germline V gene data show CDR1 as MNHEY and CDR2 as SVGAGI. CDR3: CASSGTTGAFTEAFF. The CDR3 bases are TGTGCCAGCAGTGGGACGACAGGGGCCTTCACTGAAGCTTTCTTT.

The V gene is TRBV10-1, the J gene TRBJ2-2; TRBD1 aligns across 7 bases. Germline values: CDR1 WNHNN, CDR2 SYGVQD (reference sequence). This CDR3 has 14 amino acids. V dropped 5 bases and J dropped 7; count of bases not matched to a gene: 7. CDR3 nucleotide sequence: TGCGCCAGCAGTACCGGGACAGCTAGCGGGGAGCTGTTTTTT. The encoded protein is CASSTGTASGELFF.

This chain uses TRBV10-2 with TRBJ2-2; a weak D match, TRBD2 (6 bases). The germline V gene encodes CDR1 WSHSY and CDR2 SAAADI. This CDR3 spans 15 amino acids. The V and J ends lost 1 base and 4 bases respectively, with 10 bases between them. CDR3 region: CASSELSAGTGELFF. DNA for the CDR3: TGCGCCAGCAGTGAGTTATCAGCGGGCACCGGGGAGCTGTTTTTT.

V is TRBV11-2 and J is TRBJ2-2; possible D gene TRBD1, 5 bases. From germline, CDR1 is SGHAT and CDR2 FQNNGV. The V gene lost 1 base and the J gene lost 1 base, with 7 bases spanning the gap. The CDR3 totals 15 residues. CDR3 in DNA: TGTGCCAGCAGCTTAGTAAGGGGGAACACCGGGGAGCTGTTTTTT. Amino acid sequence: CASSLVRGNTGELFF.

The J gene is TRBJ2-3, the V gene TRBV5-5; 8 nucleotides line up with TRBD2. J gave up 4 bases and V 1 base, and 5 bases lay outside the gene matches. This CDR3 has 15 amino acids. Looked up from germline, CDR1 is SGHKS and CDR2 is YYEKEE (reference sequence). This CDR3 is CASSLTSGSSDTQYF. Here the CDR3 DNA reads TGTGCCAGCAGCTTGACTAGCGGTAGTTCAGATACGCAGTATTTT.

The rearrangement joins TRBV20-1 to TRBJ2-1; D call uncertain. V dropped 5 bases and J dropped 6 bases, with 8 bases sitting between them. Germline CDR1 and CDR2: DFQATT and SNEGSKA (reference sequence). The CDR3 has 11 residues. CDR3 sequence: CSASEVNEQFF. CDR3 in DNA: TGCAGTGCTTCCGAGGTCAATGAGCAGTTCTTC.

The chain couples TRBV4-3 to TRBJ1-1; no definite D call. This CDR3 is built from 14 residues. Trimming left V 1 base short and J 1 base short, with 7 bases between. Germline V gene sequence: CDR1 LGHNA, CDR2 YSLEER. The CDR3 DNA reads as TGCGCCAGCAGCCAAGTCGAGGGGAACACTGAAGCTTTCTTT. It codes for CASSQVEGNTEAFF.

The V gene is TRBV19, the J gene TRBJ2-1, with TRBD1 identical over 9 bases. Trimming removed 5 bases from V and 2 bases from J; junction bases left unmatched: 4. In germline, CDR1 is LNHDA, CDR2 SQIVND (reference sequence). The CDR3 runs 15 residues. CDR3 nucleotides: TGTGCCAGTAGTCCACGACAGGGGGCCTACAATGAGCAGTTCTTC. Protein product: CASSPRQGAYNEQFF.

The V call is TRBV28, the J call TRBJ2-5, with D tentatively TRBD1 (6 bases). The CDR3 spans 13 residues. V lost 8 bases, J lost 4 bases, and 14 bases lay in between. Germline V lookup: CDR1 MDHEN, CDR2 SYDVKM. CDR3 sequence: CASDGAGAETQYF. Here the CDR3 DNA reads TGTGCCAGCGACGGAGCAGGGGCAGAGACCCAGTACTTC.

The DNA of the CDR3 is TGTGCCATCAGTGAAGGGGGCCGGGACACTGAAGCTTTCTTT. It codes for CAISEGGRDTEAFF. The chain uses TRBV10-3 and TRBJ1-1; TRBD1 agrees at 7 bases. V lost 3 bases, J lost 3 bases, and 4 bases stayed unmatched. The CDR3 is made up of 14 amino acids. The V gene's germline CDR1 is ENHRY and CDR2 SYGVKD.

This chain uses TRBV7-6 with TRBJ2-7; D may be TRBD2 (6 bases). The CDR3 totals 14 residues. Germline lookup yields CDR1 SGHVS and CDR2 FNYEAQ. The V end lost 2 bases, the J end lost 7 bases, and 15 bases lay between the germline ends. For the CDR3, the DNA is TGTGCCAGCAGCTTATATACGGGAGACGTTGAGCAGTACTTC. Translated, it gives CASSLYTGDVEQYF. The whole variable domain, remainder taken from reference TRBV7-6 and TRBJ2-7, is GAGVSQSPRYKVTKRGQDVALRCDPISGHVSLYWYRQALGQGPEFLTYFNYEAQQDKSGLPNDRFSAERPEGSISTLTIQRTEQRDSAMYRCASSLYTGDVEQYFGPGTRLTVT.